This T cell receptor (beta chain) was sequenced in a study of blood T cell repertoires in COVID-19. Profiled with immunoSEQ multiplex PCR; TCRdb holds only in-frame clones, not every one. The repertoire holds 200,000 or so clones, with about 83% as singletons. Trimming took 0 bases from V and 9 from J, leaving 18 bases between them. The CDR3 runs to 16 residues. Germline V gives CDR1 SEHNR, CDR2 FQNEAQ (reference sequence). This receptor was obtained from a person aged 65 to 85 with COVID-19, enrolled during active disease. Sequenced input: peripheral blood. The gene calls are TRBV7-9 and TRBJ2-1; unclear D gene. The CDR3 sequence: CASSLATPAGQAEQFF. The DNA of the CDR3 is TGTGCCAGCAGCTTAGCTACCCCGGCAGGCCAGGCTGAGCAGTTCTTC.